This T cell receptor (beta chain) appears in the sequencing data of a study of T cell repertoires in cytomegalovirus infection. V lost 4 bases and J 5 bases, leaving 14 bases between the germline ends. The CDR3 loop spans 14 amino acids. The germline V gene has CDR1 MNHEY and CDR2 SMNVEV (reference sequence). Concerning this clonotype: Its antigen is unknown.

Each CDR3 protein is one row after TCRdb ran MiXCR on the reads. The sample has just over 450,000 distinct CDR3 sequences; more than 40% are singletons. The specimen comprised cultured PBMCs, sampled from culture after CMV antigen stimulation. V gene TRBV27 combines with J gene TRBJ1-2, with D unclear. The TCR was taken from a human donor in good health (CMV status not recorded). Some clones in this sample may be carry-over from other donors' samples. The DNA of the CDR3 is TGTGCCAGCAGTTCTCTTACCCAGGTGTATGGCTACACCTTC. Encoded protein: CASSSLTQVYGYTF.